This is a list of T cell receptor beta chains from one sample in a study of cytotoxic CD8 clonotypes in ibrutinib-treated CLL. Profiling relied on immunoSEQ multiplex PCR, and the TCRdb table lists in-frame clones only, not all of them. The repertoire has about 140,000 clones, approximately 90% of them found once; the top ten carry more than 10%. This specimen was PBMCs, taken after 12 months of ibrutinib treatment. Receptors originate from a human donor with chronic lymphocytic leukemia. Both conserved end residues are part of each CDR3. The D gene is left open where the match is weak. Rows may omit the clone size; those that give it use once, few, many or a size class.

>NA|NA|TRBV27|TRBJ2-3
TGTGCCAGCAGTTCCCAGGGGAGTGTAGCAGATACGCAGTATTTT
CASSSQGSVADTQYF
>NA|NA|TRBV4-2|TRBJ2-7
TGTGCCAGCAGCCAAGAGGACCAGGAGCAGTACTTC
CASSQEDQEQYF
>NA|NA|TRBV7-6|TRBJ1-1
TGTGCCAGCAGCCTAGCGCGGGGATGGTCTGAAGCTTTCTTT
CASSLARGWSEAFF
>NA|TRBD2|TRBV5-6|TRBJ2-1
TGTGCCAGCAGCTTGGGATGGTTGGCGGGAGCTTCCTACAATGAGCAGTTCTTC
CASSLGWLAGASYNEQFF
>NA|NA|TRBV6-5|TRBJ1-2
TGTGCCAGCAGTTACATGGGGGGGGCGGAAGGCTACACCTTC
CASSYMGGAEGYTF
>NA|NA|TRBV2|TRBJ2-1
TGTGCCAGCAGTGAAACTTACAATGAGCAGTTCTTC
CASSETYNEQFF
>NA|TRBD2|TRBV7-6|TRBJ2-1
TGTGCCAGCAGCTCTAGCGGGAGTATCTCCTACAATGAGCAGTTCTTC
CASSSSGSISYNEQFF
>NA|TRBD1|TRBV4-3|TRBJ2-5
TGCGCCAGCAGCCGGGACAGTCAAGAGACCCAGTACTTC
CASSRDSQETQYF
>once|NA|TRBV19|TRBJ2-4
TGTGCCAGTAGTATAGATGGTGGAGGCGCAAATATAGCCAAAAACATTCAGTACTTC
CASSIDGGGANIAKNIQYF
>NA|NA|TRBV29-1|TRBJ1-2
TGCAGCGTTAGGGGGAACTTTAACTATGGCTACACCTTC
CSVRGNFNYGYTF
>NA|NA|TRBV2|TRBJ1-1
TGTGCCAGCAGTGAAGAGGAATTTACTGAAGCTTTCTTT
CASSEEEFTEAFF
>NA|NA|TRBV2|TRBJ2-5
TGTGCCAGCGTCCTGGGCCAAGAGACCCAGTACTTC
CASVLGQETQYF
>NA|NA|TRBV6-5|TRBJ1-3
TGTGCCAGCAGTAGGATGAGGGGTGGAAACACCATATATTTT
CASSRMRGGNTIYF
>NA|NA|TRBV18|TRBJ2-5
TGTGCCAGCTCACCACCCTCCAGGGTCGGGGAGACCCAGTACTTC
CASSPPSRVGETQYF
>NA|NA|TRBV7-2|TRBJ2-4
TGTGCCAGCAGCTTCCGGGACTTAGCCAAAAACATTCAGTACTTC
CASSFRDLAKNIQYF
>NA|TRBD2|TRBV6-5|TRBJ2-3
TGTGCCAGCACTTTTAGCGGGTCCCCAGGAGATACGCAGTATTTT
CASTFSGSPGDTQYF
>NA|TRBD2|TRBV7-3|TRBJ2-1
TGTGCCAGCAGCGAGGGACTAGCGGGAGGAGCCTACAATGAGCAGTTCTTC
CASSEGLAGGAYNEQFF
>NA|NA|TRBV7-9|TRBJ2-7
TGTGCCAGCAGCCCTAGGACGGGGCACGGCGAGCAGTACTTC
CASSPRTGHGEQYF
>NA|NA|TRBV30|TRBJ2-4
TGTGCCTGGAGTGTACTTCAAGGATGGACAGTCGGAGGGATTCAGTACTTC
CAWSVLQGWTVGGIQYF
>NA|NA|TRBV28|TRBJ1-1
TGTGCCAGCACCCACCCGAGTGCCTACCGGGAAGCTTTCTTT
CASTHPSAYREAFF
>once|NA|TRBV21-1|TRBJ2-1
TGTGCCAGCAGCCGCCGGGACCCCTACAATGAGCAGTTCTTC
CASSRRDPYNEQFF
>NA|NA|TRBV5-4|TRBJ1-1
TGTGCCAGCAGCTTATCGCGAACACAGAACACTGAAGCTTTCTTT
CASSLSRTQNTEAFF
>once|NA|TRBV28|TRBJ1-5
TGTGCCAGCAGATACCCGAGGAGCAATCAGCCCCAGCATTTT
CASRYPRSNQPQHF
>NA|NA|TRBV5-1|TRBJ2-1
TGCGCCAGCAGCTTCGACGGTATAAATGAGCAGTTCTTC
CASSFDGINEQFF
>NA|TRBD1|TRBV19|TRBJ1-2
TGTGCCAGTAGGGACAGGGGGATCGGCTACACCTTC
CASRDRGIGYTF
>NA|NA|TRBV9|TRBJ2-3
TGTGCCAGCAGCATCGCAGGGACAGATACGCAGTATTTT
CASSIAGTDTQYF
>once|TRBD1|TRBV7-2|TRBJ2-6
TGTGCCAGCCGCTCATCACAGGGGTCTGGGGCCAACGTCCTGACTTTC
CASRSSQGSGANVLTF
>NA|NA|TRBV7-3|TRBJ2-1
TGTGCCAGCAGCTTAGGTAGCTCCTACAATGAGCAGTTCTTC
CASSLGSSYNEQFF
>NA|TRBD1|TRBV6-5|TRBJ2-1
TGTGCCAGCAGGTCCCCGCGGACAGGGGTTGATGAGCAGTTCTTC
CASRSPRTGVDEQFF
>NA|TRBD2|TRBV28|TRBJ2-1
TGTGCCCCACCACCAAGCGGGAACTCCTACAATGAGCAGTTCTTC
CAPPPSGNSYNEQFF
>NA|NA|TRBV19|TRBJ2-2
TGTGCCAGTAGTATAGGGGCAGGGGGGCCCGGGGAGCTGTTTTTT
CASSIGAGGPGELFF
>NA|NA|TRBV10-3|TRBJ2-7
TGTGCCATCTTGACCTACGAGCAGTACTTC
CAILTYEQYF
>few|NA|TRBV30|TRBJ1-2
TGTGCCTGGAGCAGAGACTATGGCTACACCTTC
CAWSRDYGYTF
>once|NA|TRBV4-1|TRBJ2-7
TGCGCCAGCAGCCAAGCCCGAGGTGGGGTAACCTACGAGCAGTACTTC
CASSQARGGVTYEQYF
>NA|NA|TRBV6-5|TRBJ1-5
TGTGCCAGCAGTTACCCCGTTCGACGCAATCAGCCCCAGCATTTT
CASSYPVRRNQPQHF
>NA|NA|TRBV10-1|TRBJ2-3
TGCGCCAGCAGCTACGGACTCAGCCGGTCAGATACGCAGTATTTT
CASSYGLSRSDTQYF
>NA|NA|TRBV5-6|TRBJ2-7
TGTGCCAGCAGCTTCGTGAATGAGCAGTACTTC
CASSFVNEQYF
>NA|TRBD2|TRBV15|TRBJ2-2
TGTGCCACCAGCAGACCGGGACTAGCCCTGTTTTTT
CATSRPGLALFF
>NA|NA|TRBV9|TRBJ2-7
TGTGCCAGCAGCGTAAGTGGGACCCTCCTGAACGAGCAGTACTTC
CASSVSGTLLNEQYF
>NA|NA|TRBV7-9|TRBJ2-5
TGTGCCAGCAGCTCGGACAGTAAAGAGACCCAGTACTTC
CASSSDSKETQYF
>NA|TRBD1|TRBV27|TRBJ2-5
TGTGCCAGCAGTGGGGACAGGGAGGAAGAGACCCAGTACTTC
CASSGDREEETQYF
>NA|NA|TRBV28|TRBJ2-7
TGTGCCAGCAGTTTCACCCAAGTTGGGGGCTACGAGCAGTACTTC
CASSFTQVGGYEQYF
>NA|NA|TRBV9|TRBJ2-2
TGTGCCAGCAGCGTAGGATCCGCTTCGAACACCGGGGAGCTGTTTTTT
CASSVGSASNTGELFF
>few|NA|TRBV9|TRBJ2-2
TGTGCCAGCAGCGCTCGATTGGGGCTAGCAGCCGGGGAGCTGTTTTTT
CASSARLGLAAGELFF
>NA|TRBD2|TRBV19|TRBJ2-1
TGTGCCAGTACCCCGGGACTAGGTAGGAATGAGCAGTTCTTC
CASTPGLGRNEQFF
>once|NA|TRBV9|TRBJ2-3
TGTGCCAGCAGCGTAGTGGGTAACGGCCCGGATACGCAGTATTTT
CASSVVGNGPDTQYF
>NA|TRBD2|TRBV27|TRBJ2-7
TGTGCCAGCAGTTTAAGCCCCGGGGTAGCGGGTTTTTCGGGCGAGCAGTACTTC
CASSLSPGVAGFSGEQYF
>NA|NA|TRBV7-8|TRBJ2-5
TGTGCCAGCAGCTTAACGGAGGCGACCCCAGAGACCCAGTACTTC
CASSLTEATPETQYF
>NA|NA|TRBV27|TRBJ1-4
TGTGCCAGCAGTTCCTCGGGTCTTGGAGATGAAAAACTGTTTTTT
CASSSSGLGDEKLFF